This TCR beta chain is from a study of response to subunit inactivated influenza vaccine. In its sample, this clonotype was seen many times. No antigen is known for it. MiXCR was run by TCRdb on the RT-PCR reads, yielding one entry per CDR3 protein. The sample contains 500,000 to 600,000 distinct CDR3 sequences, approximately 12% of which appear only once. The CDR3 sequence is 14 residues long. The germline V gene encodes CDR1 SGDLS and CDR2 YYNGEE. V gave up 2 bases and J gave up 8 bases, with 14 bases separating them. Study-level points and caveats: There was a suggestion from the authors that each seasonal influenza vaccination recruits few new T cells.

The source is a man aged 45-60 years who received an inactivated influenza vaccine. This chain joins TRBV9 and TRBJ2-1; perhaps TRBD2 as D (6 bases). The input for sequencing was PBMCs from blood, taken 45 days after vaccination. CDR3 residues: CASSVTGVVHEQFF. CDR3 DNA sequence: TGTGCCAGCAGCGTTACGGGAGTCGTCCATGAGCAGTTCTTC.